The sequence of this TCR beta chain was determined in a study of shared clonotypes between healthy human individuals. General observations from the study: The study generally estimated greater richness for naive than memory subsets. Generation probabilities of non-shared clonotypes were lower (relative to those shared by all four donors).

Division of CD4+ cells produced a CD45RA+ naive subset and a CD45RA-negative memory subset. Produced via immunoSEQ multiplex PCR; TCRdb's table is partial and in-frame only. The sample holds over a million clones, about 84% seen once. Of note for this clone: The antigen is undetermined.

Germline assignment: CDR1 MRHNA and CDR2 SNTAGT. This CDR3 spans 16 amino acids. The germline V and J ends were trimmed by 8 bases and 7 bases, with 23 bases remaining between them. This clonotype was sampled from a man aged 18 to 29 in good health. Some clones in this sample may be carry-over from other donors' samples. Sequencing used memory CD4+ T cells from PBMCs. Subset defined: CD45RA-negative fraction. The chain uses TRBV6-4 and TRBJ2-2, with D perhaps matching TRBD2 (6 bases). As DNA, the CDR3 is TGTGCCAGCCCCCCAGGAGGGAGGTCCGGTTGCGGGGAGCTGTTTTTT. As protein: CASPPGGRSGCGELFF.